The clone carrying this T cell receptor beta chain was detected once. The data are from a study of blood T cell repertoires in COVID-19. At the level of the study: Whether acute or convalescent, the COVID-19 samples came from the United States, Italy and Spain. The cDNA or gDNA used as material had been derived from T cells, B-cell-depleted T cells, or PBMCs.

Per the original data handling: Estimates of nucleated cell counts were drawn from the amplification of reference gene primers. Sequencing used immunoSEQ multiplex PCR; TCRdb keeps in-frame clones, though not all of them. For V, J and clone size, that table is used; D and trimming come from the DNA. The table records around 170,000 clones, roughly nine tenths of them present only once. The TCR comes from a woman in her 70s with acute or convalescent COVID-19. Material: peripheral blood.

The CDR3 nucleotides read TGTGCCAGCAGCCCTAGGACAATAGCCAAAAACATTCAGTACTTC. Translating gives CASSPRTIAKNIQYF. This chain joins TRBV7-9 and TRBJ2-4, with D possibly being TRBD1 (5 bases). From germline, CDR1 is SEHNR and CDR2 FQNEAQ (reference sequence). This CDR3 contains 15 residues. Trimming removed 5 bases from V and 0 bases from J, with 11 bases in between.